This record concerns one T cell receptor (beta chain) sequence. Per germline, CDR1 MNHEY and CDR2 SVGAGI. The CDR3 extends over 14 amino acids. V was clipped by 2 bases and J by 6 bases, with 12 bases between them. Generated by immunoSEQ multiplex PCR, the TCRdb table keeps only in-frame clones and is missing some. The sample yields 200,000 to 250,000 clones, roughly 80% seen once. The sample originates from a study of blood T cell repertoires in COVID-19. Sequenced input: PBMCs or T cells enriched from blood (not recorded which). This receptor was taken from a man aged 55 to 70 who had recovered from COVID-19. The chain links TRBV6-5 to TRBJ2-3; D perhaps matches TRBD1 (5 bases). This CDR3 is CASSYGQGVDTQYF. The CDR3 DNA reads as TGTGCCAGCAGTTACGGGCAGGGCGTTGATACGCAGTATTTT.